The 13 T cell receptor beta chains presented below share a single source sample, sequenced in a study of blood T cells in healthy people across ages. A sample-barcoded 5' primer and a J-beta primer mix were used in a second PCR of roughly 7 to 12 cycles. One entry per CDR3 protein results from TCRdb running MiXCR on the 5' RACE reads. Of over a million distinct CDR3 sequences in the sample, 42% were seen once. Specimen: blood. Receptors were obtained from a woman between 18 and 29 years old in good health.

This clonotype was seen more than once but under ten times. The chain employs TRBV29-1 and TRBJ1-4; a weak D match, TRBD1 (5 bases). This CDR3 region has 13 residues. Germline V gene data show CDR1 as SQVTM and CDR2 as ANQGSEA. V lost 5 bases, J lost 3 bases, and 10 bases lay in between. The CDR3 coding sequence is TGCAGCGTTAAGGGGCTAGCTAATGAAAAACTGTTTTTT. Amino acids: CSVKGLANEKLFF.

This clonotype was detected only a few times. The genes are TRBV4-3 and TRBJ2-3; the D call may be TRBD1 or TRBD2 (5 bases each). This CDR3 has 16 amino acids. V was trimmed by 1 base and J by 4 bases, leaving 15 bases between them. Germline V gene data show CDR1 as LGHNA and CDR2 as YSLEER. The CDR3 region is CASSQGPSGSADTQYF. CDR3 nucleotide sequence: TGCGCCAGCAGCCAAGGACCCTCAGGGAGTGCAGATACGCAGTATTTT.

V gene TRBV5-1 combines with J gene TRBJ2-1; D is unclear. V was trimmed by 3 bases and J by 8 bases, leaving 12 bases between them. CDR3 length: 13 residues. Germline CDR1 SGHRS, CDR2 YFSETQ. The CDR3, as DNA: TGCGCCAGCAGCTCGACCCTTGGGTATGAGCAGTTCTTC. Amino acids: CASSSTLGYEQFF.

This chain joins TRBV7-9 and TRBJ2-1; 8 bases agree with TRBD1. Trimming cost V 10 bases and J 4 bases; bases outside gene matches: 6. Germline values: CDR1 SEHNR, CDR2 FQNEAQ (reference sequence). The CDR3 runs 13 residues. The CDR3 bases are TGTGCCACGAGACAGGGGAAATACAATGAGCAGTTCTTC. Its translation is CATRQGKYNEQFF.

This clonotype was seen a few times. The CDR3 DNA is TGTGCCAGCAAGTTAACTGGCCACACAACGGTCAATGAGCAGTTCTTC. Protein product: CASKLTGHTTVNEQFF. The V call is TRBV11-2, the J call TRBJ2-1; no definite D call. Germline V lookup: CDR1 SGHAT, CDR2 FQNNGV. The CDR3 is 16 amino acids. V was pared by 7 bases and J by 6 bases, with 22 bases between.

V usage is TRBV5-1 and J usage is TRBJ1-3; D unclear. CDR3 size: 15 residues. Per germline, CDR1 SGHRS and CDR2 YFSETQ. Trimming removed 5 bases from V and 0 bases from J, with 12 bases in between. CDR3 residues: CASSERAGSGNTIYF. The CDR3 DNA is TGCGCCAGCAGTGAGCGTGCGGGCTCTGGAAACACCATATATTTT.

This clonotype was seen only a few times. DNA for the CDR3: TGTGCCAGCAGCGTAGCAGGAAACACACCCCTCCACTTT. Amino acid sequence: CASSVAGNTPLHF. The rearrangement links TRBV9 to TRBJ1-6; unclear D gene. The CDR3 runs to 13 residues. Looked up from germline, CDR1 is SGDLS and CDR2 is YYNGEE. Trimming took 0 bases from V and 11 from J, leaving 9 bases between them.

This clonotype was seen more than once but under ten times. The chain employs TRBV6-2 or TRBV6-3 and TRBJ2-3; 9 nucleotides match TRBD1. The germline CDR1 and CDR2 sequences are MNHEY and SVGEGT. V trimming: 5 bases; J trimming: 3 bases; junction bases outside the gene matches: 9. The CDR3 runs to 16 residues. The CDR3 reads CASSGRDRAYTDTQYF. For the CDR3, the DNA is TGTGCCAGCAGTGGACGGGACAGGGCTTATACAGATACGCAGTATTTT.

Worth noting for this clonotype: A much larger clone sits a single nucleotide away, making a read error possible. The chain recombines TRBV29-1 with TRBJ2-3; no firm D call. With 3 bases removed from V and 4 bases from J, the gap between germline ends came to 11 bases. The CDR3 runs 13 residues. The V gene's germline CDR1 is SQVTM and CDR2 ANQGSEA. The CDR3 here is CSVEGWEADTQYF. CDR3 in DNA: TGCAGCGTTGAGGGCTGGGAAGCAGATACGCAGTATTTT.

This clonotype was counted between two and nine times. CDR3 in DNA: TGTGCCAGCAGGCTAGCGAATGAGCAGTTCTTC. This gives the protein CASRLANEQFF. The chain has TRBV2 and TRBJ2-1, with a possible D match to TRBD2 (6 bases). V was pared by 6 bases and J by 7 bases, with 7 bases between. This CDR3 is built from 11 residues. The germline V gene encodes CDR1 SNHLY and CDR2 FYNNEI.

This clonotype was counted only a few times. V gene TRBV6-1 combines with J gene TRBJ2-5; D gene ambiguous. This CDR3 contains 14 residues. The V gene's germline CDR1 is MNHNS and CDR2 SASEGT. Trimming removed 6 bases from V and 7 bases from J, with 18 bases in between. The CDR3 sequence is CASSKTQLKGTQYF. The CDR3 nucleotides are TGTGCCAGCAGCAAAACACAGCTAAAGGGGACCCAGTACTTC.

This CDR3 reads CASSTDFYNEQFF. CDR3 coding DNA: TGTGCCAGCAGCACCGACTTCTACAATGAGCAGTTCTTC. The chain employs TRBV9 and TRBJ2-1; D is ambiguous. There are 13 residues in the CDR3. Deletions cut 4 bases from V and 3 bases from J, with 8 bases between. Germline CDR1 is SGDLS and CDR2 is YYNGEE.

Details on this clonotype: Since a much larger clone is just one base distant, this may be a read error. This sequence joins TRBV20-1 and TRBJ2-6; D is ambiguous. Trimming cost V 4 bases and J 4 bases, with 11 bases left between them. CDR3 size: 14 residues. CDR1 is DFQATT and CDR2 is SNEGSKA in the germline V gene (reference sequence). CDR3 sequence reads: CSAIRVSGANVLTF. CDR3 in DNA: TGCAGTGCTATTCGGGTTAGCGGGGCCAACGTCCTGACTTTC.